This T cell receptor (beta chain) was obtained from a study of blood T cells in healthy people across ages. General study points: As age increased, TCR beta diversity per million T cells fell in a roughly linear fashion. There was no known CMV status for donors, so expanded clonotype changes were possibly confounded.

This clonotype was recorded at least ten times. Its antigen is undetermined. Caucasian, healthy and from Russia, the donors were aged between about 6 and 90. A minimum of 6 micrograms of total RNA was extracted per sample. A second roughly 6 to 12 cycle PCR used barcoded and J-beta primers. In TCRdb, the 5' RACE reads were re-called with MiXCR into one record per CDR3 protein. The table has 550,000 to 650,000 distinct CDR3 sequences, 25% to 35% seen once; the top ten hold approximately 15%. The ends were cut back, 5 bases at V and 6 bases at J, with 7 bases in the middle. CDR1 and CDR2 from the germline V gene are SEHNR and FQNEAQ (reference sequence). This CDR3 contains 11 residues.

This TCR was recovered from a woman at least 80 years old in good health. Sequencing used blood. This chain uses TRBV7-9 with TRBJ2-5; D perhaps matches TRBD1 (5 bases). The CDR3 DNA reads as TGTGCCAGCAGCGTGGACAAGACCCAGTACTTC. Amino acids: CASSVDKTQYF.